What follows describes a single TCR beta chain. As yet, its antigen is unknown. The data were obtained in a study of T and B cells in COVID-19 patients. Study summary: Blood was sampled from COVID-19 patients who were either actively infected or recovered. At median age 34 years, recovered patients were younger than active-infection patients at roughly 71.

V gave up 3 bases and J gave up 10 bases; unmatched junction bases: 6. Germline V gene lookup returns CDR1 SQVTM and CDR2 ANQGSEA. The CDR3 has 12 amino acids. Study-wide results and caveats: Of approximately 2,400 TCR clusters found only in the recovered cohort, a few dozen had low generation probability.

BIOMED2 TRB-A/B primer pools were used in multiplex TRB PCR. TCRdb re-analysed the multiplex PCR reads in MiXCR, keeping a single row per CDR3 protein. Of some 8,100 distinct CDR3 sequences listed, over 20% are singletons. Each TRB amplification used about 220-500 ng of genomic DNA from blood. The material sequenced was blood. The chain combines TRBV29-1 with TRBJ2-1, with TRBD2 matching over 7 bases. The source of this sequence is a human donor who had recovered from COVID-19. The CDR3 bases are TGCAGCGTTGAGTGGGGGGGGGGGGAGCAGTTCTTC. Amino acid sequence: CSVEWGGGEQFF.